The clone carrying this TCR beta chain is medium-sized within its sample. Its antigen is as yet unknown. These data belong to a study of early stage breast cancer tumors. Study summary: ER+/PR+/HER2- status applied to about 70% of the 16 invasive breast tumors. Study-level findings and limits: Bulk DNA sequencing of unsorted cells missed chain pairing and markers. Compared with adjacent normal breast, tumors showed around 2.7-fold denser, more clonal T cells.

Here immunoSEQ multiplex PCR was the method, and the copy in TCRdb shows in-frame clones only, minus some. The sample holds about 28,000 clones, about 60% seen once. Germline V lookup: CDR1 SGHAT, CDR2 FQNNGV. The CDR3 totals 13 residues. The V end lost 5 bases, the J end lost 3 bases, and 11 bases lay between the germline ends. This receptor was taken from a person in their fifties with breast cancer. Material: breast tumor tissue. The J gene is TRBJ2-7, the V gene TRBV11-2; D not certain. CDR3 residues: CASSLGTNYEQYF. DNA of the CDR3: TGTGCCAGCAGCCTTGGTACTAACTACGAGCAGTACTTC.